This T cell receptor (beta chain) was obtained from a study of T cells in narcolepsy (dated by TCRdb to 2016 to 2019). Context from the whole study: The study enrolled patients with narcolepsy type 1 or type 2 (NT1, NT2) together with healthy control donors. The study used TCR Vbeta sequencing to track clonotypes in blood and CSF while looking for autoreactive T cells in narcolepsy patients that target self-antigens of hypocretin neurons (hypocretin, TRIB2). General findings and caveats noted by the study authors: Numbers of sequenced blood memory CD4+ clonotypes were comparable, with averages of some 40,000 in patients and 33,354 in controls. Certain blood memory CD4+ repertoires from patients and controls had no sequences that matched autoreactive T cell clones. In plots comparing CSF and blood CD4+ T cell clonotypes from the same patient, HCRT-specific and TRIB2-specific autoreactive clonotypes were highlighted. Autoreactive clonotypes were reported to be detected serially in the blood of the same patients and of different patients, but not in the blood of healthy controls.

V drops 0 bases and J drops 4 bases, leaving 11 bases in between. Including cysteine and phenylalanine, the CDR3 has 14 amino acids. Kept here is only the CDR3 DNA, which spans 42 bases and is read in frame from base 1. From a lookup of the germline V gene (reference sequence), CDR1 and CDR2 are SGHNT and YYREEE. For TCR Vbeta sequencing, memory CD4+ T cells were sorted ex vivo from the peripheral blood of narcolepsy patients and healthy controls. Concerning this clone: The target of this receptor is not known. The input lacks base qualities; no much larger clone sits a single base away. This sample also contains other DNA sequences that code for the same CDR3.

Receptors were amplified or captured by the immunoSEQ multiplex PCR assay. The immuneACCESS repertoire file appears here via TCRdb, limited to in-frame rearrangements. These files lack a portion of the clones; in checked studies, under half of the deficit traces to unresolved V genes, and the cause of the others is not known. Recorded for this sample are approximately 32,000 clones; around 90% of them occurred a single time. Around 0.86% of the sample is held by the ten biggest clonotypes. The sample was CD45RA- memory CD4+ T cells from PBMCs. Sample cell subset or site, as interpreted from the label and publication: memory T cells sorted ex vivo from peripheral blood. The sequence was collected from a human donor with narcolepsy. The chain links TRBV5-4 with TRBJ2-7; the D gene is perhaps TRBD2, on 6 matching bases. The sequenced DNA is TGTGCCAGCAGCTTGGCTGGCGGGACGTACGAGCAGTACTTC. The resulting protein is CASSLAGGTYEQYF. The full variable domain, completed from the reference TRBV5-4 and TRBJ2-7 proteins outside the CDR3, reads ETGVTQSPTHLIKTRGQQVTLRCSSQSGHNTVSWYQQALGQGPQFIFQYYREEENGRGNFPPRFSGLQFPNYSSELNVNALELDDSALYLCASSLAGGTYEQYFGPGTRLTVT.